The 7 T cell receptor beta chains given below trace back to one sample, sequenced in a study of response to subunit inactivated influenza vaccine. TCRdb itself ran the RT-PCR reads through MiXCR, one entry per CDR3 protein. The sample gives some 500,000 distinct CDR3 sequences, 25% of which show up once; 1.5% to 2% is in the top ten. The sequenced sample was CD4+ T cells sorted from PBMCs, obtained about 5 days after vaccination. The source is a man aged 45-65 years who received an inactivated influenza vaccine.

This clonotype has a handful of counts. This rearrangement joins TRBV7-2 to TRBJ2-3, with D possibly being TRBD1 (5 bases). V was cut by 5 bases and J by 5 bases, with 11 bases left in between. In germline, CDR1 is SGHTA, CDR2 FQGNSA. The CDR3 has 13 amino acids. The CDR3 bases are TGTGCCAGCAGCCCAGACAGCCGAGATACGCAGTATTTT. This encodes CASSPDSRDTQYF.

In this sample, this clonotype turned up many times. This chain joins TRBV5-1 and TRBJ2-2, with D perhaps matching TRBD2 (5 bases). V was trimmed by 6 bases and J by 1 base, leaving 13 bases between them. The CDR3 runs 15 residues. Germline V gene data show CDR1 as SGHRS and CDR2 as YFSETQ. CDR3 amino acids: CASTRGQMNTGELFF. In DNA form, the CDR3 reads TGCGCCAGCACCCGGGGTCAGATGAACACCGGGGAGCTGTTTTTT.

In its sample, this clonotype was seen many times. V is TRBV28 and J is TRBJ1-2; possibly TRBD1 for D (6 bases). Trimming shortened V by 5 bases and J by 8 bases, and 9 bases separated the two germline ends. This CDR3 is 11 amino acids long. In germline, CDR1 is MDHEN, CDR2 SYDVKM. CDR3 coding DNA: TGTGCCAGCAGTCAGGGGTCAGGCTACACCTTC. It specifies CASSQGSGYTF.

This clonotype showed up just a few times. V gene TRBV20-1 combines with J gene TRBJ2-2; D might be TRBD1 (5 bases). V was shortened by 2 bases and J by 0 bases, with 13 bases between the two germline ends. The CDR3 totals 16 residues. The germline CDR1 and CDR2 sequences are DFQATT and SNEGSKA (reference sequence). The CDR3 loop reads CSARTPQGSNTGELFF. As DNA, the CDR3 is TGCAGTGCTAGAACCCCGCAGGGATCGAACACCGGGGAGCTGTTTTTT.

The rearrangement joins TRBV30 to TRBJ2-3; 7 bases line up with TRBD1. J was trimmed by 2 bases and V by 2 bases; bases with no gene match: 4. The CDR3 has 14 amino acids. Germline CDR1 reads GTSNPN; CDR2 reads SVGIG (reference sequence). The CDR3 coding sequence is TGTGCCTGGAGTCGGGGACAGAACACAGATACGCAGTATTTT. Residues: CAWSRGQNTDTQYF. Full variable domain (rest looked up from reference TRBV30 and TRBJ2-3): SQTIHQWPATLVQPVGSPLSLECTVEGTSNPNLYWYRQAAGRGLQLLFYSVGIGQISSEVPQNLSASRPQDRQFILSSKKLLLSDSGFYLCAWSRGQNTDTQYFGPGTRLTVL.

The chain couples TRBV6-2 or TRBV6-3 to TRBJ2-5, with D perhaps given as TRBD1 or TRBD2 (5 bases each). V was cut by 4 bases and J by 1 base, with 13 bases left in between. This CDR3 contains 15 residues. Germline V gene lookup returns CDR1 MNHEY and CDR2 SVGEGT. CDR3 region: CASSWPGTGQETQYF. The CDR3 DNA reads TGTGCCAGCAGTTGGCCCGGGACCGGCCAAGAGACCCAGTACTTC.

This clonotype was recorded a few times. V gene TRBV20-1 combines with J gene TRBJ2-1, with 9 bases aligning to TRBD2. Trimming at V came to 7 bases and at J to 0 bases, leaving 10 bases not matched to a gene. Germline V gene lookup returns CDR1 DFQATT and CDR2 SNEGSKA (reference sequence). The CDR3 runs to 16 residues. The CDR3 loop reads CSGQRGAYNSYNEQFF. As DNA, the CDR3 is TGCAGTGGTCAGCGGGGGGCTTATAACTCCTACAATGAGCAGTTCTTC.